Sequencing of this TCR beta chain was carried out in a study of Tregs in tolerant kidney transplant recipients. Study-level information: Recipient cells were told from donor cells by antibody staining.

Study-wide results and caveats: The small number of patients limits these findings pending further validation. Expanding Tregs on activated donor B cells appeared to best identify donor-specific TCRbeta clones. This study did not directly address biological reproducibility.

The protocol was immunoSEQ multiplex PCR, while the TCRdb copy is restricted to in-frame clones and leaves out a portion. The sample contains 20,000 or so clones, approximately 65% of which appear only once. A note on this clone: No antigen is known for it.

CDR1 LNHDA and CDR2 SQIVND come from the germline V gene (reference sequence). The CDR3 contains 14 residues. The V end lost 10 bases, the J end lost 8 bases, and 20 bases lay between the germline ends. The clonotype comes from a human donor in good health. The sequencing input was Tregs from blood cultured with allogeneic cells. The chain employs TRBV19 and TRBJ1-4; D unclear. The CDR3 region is CATPICPDCEKLFF. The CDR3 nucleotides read TGTGCCACTCCTATCTGCCCAGACTGCGAAAAACTGTTTTTT.